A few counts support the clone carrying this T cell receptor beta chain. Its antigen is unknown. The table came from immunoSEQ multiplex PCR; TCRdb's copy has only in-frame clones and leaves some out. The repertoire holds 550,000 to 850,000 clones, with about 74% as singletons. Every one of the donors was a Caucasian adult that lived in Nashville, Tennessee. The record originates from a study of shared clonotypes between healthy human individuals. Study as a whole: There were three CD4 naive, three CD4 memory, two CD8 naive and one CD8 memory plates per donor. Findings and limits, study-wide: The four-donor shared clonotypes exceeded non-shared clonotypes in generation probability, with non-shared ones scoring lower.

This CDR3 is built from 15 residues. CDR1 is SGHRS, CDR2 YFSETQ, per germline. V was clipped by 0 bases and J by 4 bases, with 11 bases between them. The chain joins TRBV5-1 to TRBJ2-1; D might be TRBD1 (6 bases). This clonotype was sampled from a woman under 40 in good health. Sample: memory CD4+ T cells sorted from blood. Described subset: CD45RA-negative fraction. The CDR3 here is CASSLESTGYNEQFF. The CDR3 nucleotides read TGCGCCAGCAGCTTGGAGTCGACAGGATACAATGAGCAGTTCTTC. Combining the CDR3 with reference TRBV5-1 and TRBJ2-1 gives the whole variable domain KAGVTQTPRYLIKTRGQQVTLSCSPISGHRSVSWYQQTPGQGLQFLFEYFSETQRNKGNFPGRFSGRQFSNSRSEMNVSTLELGDSALYLCASSLESTGYNEQFFGPGTRLTVL.